The 14 T cell receptor beta chains in this list originate from one sample, sequenced in a study of regulatory T cells in long-lasting Graves disease. The time point denotes: newly diagnosed GD, antithyroid drugs for less than 3 months. From PBMCs, RNA was extracted and then used to make the TCR library. Building the TCR beta libraries relied on iRepertoire HTBI primers, and CDR3 regions underwent Arm-PCR. One entry per CDR3 protein, called by TCRdb with MiXCR from the multiplex PCR reads. The sample holds around 250,000 distinct CDR3 sequences, around 20% seen once. Source: peripheral blood mononuclear cells (PBMCs), taken at new diagnosis, from a patient treated with antithyroid drugs. The receptor source for this set is a female donor with Graves disease.

This clonotype was counted at least ten times. The J gene is TRBJ2-3, the V gene TRBV4-3; the match to TRBD2 covers 9 bases. Germline lookup yields CDR1 LGHNA and CDR2 YSLEER. V gave up 0 bases and J gave up 4 bases; unmatched junction bases: 5. The CDR3 sequence is 16 residues long. The CDR3 sequence is CASSQDGGGASDTQYF. The CDR3 DNA reads as TGCGCCAGCAGCCAAGACGGCGGGGGGGCATCAGATACGCAGTATTTT.

In its sample, this clonotype was seen many times. The V and J genes are TRBV11-1 and TRBJ1-1; D is unclear. The CDR3 spans 13 residues. With 2 bases removed from V and 2 bases from J, the gap between germline ends came to 6 bases. Germline-derived CDR1 and CDR2 are SGHAT and FQDESV (reference sequence). The CDR3: CASSLHPNTEAFF. Written as DNA, the CDR3 is TGTGCCAGCAGCTTACATCCAAACACTGAAGCTTTCTTT.

This clonotype was recorded at least ten times. The J gene is TRBJ1-2, the V gene TRBV10-3, with D uncertain. Germline V gives CDR1 ENHRY, CDR2 SYGVKD. Trimming removed 3 bases at V and 8 bases at J, with 10 bases between. The CDR3 runs 12 residues. This chain's CDR3 is CAISESYGGYTF. CDR3 in DNA: TGTGCCATCAGTGAAAGCTACGGCGGCTACACCTTC.

This clonotype was seen at least ten times. The rearrangement uses TRBV20-1 and TRBJ2-7; D might be TRBD2 (5 bases). CDR1 and CDR2 (germline): DFQATT, SNEGSKA (reference sequence). The CDR3 runs 11 residues. The V gene lost 6 bases and the J gene lost 4 bases, with 10 bases spanning the gap. This CDR3 is CSALRVYEQYF. The CDR3 bases are TGCAGTGCGCTGCGGGTTTACGAGCAGTACTTC.

The CDR3 protein is CATSGKPGGSGRLYNEQFF. CDR3 DNA sequence: TGTGCCACCAGTGGGAAGCCGGGCGGGAGCGGGAGGCTATACAATGAGCAGTTCTTC. The V call is TRBV24-1, the J call TRBJ2-1; 9 nucleotides line up with TRBD2. The CDR3 is made up of 19 amino acids. In germline, CDR1 is KGHDR, CDR2 SFDVKD. Trimming took 5 bases from V and 4 from J; bases not matched to a gene: 17.

This clonotype was found many times. The chain employs TRBV5-5 and TRBJ2-3; TRBD1 or TRBD2 may be the D gene (5 bases each). CDR1 and CDR2 from the germline V gene are SGHKS and YYEKEE (reference sequence). This CDR3 has 13 amino acids. The germline V and J ends were trimmed by 0 bases and 6 bases, with 8 bases remaining between them. CDR3 bases: TGTGCCAGCAGCTTGGGGTGGGGGGATACGCAGTATTTT. This translates into CASSLGWGDTQYF.

The chain recombines TRBV5-1 with TRBJ2-5, with D maybe TRBD1 (5 bases). The CDR3 is made up of 14 amino acids. Germline V gene lookup returns CDR1 SGHRS and CDR2 YFSETQ. The V gene lost 0 bases and the J gene lost 7 bases, with 13 bases spanning the gap. The CDR3 DNA reads TGCGCCAGCAGCTTGGCCGACAGTGCCAGGACCCAGTACTTC. It encodes CASSLADSARTQYF.

The chain links TRBV19 to TRBJ1-4; the D is unclear. CDR1 LNHDA and CDR2 SQIVND come from the germline V gene (reference sequence). CDR3 length: 12 amino acids. Trimming pared 8 bases from V and 11 bases from J, leaving 15 bases between. Here the CDR3 reads CASFPGLGKLFF. In DNA, the CDR3 is TGTGCCAGTTTCCCGGGCCTTGGGAAACTGTTTTTT.

This clonotype was counted ten times or more. The V gene is TRBV20-1, the J gene TRBJ2-3; no firm D call. The V end lost 4 bases, the J end lost 1 base, and 6 bases lay between the germline ends. CDR3 length equals 12 residues. From germline, CDR1 is DFQATT and CDR2 SNEGSKA (reference sequence). The CDR3 here is CSATIGTDTQYF. The DNA for the CDR3 is TGCAGTGCTACAATAGGCACAGATACGCAGTATTTT.

This clonotype was picked up many times. The chain recombines TRBV5-4 with TRBJ2-1; 9 bases fit TRBD2. Germline CDR1 and CDR2: SGHNT and YYREEE (reference sequence). V was pared by 2 bases and J by 4 bases, with 4 bases of the junction left unmatched. This CDR3 comprises 15 residues. The chain's CDR3 is CASSFASGDYNEQFF. The CDR3 DNA reads as TGTGCCAGCAGCTTTGCTAGCGGGGATTACAATGAGCAGTTCTTC.

This clonotype occurred many times. The chain has TRBV28 and TRBJ1-2; D unresolved. The CDR3 loop spans 11 amino acids. V lost 6 bases and J 8 bases, leaving 10 bases between the germline ends. The germline V gene has CDR1 MDHEN and CDR2 SYDVKM. The DNA for the CDR3 is TGTGCCAGCAGACGGGAGTGGGGCTACACCTTC. It codes for CASRREWGYTF.

This clonotype appeared many times. The chain employs TRBV20-1 and TRBJ1-6; no firm D call. The V gene's germline CDR1 is DFQATT and CDR2 SNEGSKA (reference sequence). V lost 0 bases to trimming and J lost 6 bases, with 12 bases between them. The CDR3 length is 15 residues. The CDR3 loop reads CSARDPRGSNSPLHF. As DNA, the CDR3 is TGCAGTGCTAGAGATCCTAGAGGGAGTAATTCACCCCTCCACTTT.

The rearrangement links TRBV19 to TRBJ2-3; D may correspond to TRBD1 or TRBD2 (5 bases each). The CDR3 has 14 amino acids. Germline V gives CDR1 LNHDA, CDR2 SQIVND (reference sequence). V lost 7 bases, J lost 2 bases, and 13 bases lay in between. CDR3 DNA: TGTGCCAGTACTCCTTGGGGGATCACAGATACGCAGTATTTT. Protein product: CASTPWGITDTQYF.

This clonotype was detected many times. The chain has TRBV5-5 and TRBJ2-4; 10 bases are a match to TRBD1. Germline CDR1 reads SGHKS; CDR2 reads YYEKEE (reference sequence). J was trimmed by 5 bases and V by 1 base; bases with no gene match: 9. CDR3 size: 17 residues. The CDR3 is CASSLWLYGQGENIQYF. The CDR3 DNA reads as TGTGCCAGCAGCTTGTGGCTGTATGGACAGGGGGAAAACATTCAGTACTTC.